A selection of T cell receptor beta chains follows, all from one sample in a study of shared clonotypes between healthy human individuals. Sequenced by immunoSEQ multiplex PCR; TCRdb stores in-frame clones only, minus some. This sample carries about 510,000 clones, about four fifths of them seen once, and the ten largest clones take roughly 13%. Material for sequencing was PBMCs. Source of these receptors: a woman aged 40 to 50 in good health. Some clones in this sample may be carry-over from other donors' samples. Each CDR3 is given with its conserved first and last residue. Each record gives: J gene, clone size, D gene, V gene, CDR3 DNA, CDR3 protein. D genes are given only for firm matches. Size is omitted from some rows. Given values are once, few, many or a class for expanded clones.

TRBJ1-2	few	.	TRBV5-1	TGCGCCAGCAGCCCCGGGGGACGGATTAATGGCTACACCTTC	CASSPGGRINGYTF
TRBJ1-4	.	.	TRBV28	TGTGCCAGCAGTTTATATGGGACTGCAACTAATGAAAAACTGTTTTTT	CASSLYGTATNEKLFF
TRBJ2-7	many	.	TRBV5-4	TGTGCCAGCAGCTGGAGACCAAGCTCCTACGAGCAGTACTTC	CASSWRPSSYEQYF
TRBJ2-5	.	TRBD1	TRBV28	TGTGCCAGCAGCCCCTGGACAGGGGGAGGGGAGACCCAGTACTTC	CASSPWTGGGETQYF
TRBJ2-2	many	TRBD1	TRBV27	TGTGCCAGCAAGACAGGGGAATCCGGGGAGCTGTTTTTT	CASKTGESGELFF
TRBJ2-1	.	.	TRBV7-7	TGTGCTAGCAGCCCCGTCGTCGGGGGCGGAGGGTCCTACAATGAGCAGTTCTTC	CASSPVVGGGGSYNEQFF
TRBJ1-1	.	.	TRBV9	TGTGCCAGCAGCGTAGACGGGGGCGCGGGATTTCTGAACACTGAAGCTTTCTTT	CASSVDGGAGFLNTEAFF
TRBJ1-3	.	.	TRBV29-1	TGCAGCGTTGAATCGCAGGGACACACCATATATTTT	CSVESQGHTIYF
TRBJ1-1	.	.	TRBV4-3	TGCGCCAGCAGCCAAGGGGTCAGGTCGAACACTGAAGCTTTCTTT	CASSQGVRSNTEAFF
TRBJ1-2	few	.	TRBV28	TGTGCCAGCAGTCCCCCGGGAGACTATGGCTACACCTTC	CASSPPGDYGYTF
TRBJ2-1	.	.	TRBV18	TGTGCCAGCTCACCACCGAGTGGGAGGGGGAATGAGCAGTTCTTC	CASSPPSGRGNEQFF
TRBJ2-7	once	.	TRBV19	TGTGCCAGTGGGCCGACACGCTACGAGCAGTACTTC	CASGPTRYEQYF
TRBJ1-1	.	.	TRBV15	TGTGCCACCAGCAGACCCCGGGTTGACACTGAAGCTTTCTTT	CATSRPRVDTEAFF
TRBJ1-1	.	.	TRBV7-3	TGTGCCAGCAGCTTGGGACAAAATGCTGAAGCTTTCTTT	CASSLGQNAEAFF
TRBJ1-2	.	TRBD1	TRBV5-1	TGCGCCAGCAGCTTGGAGGGGGCGCTTAACTATGGCTACACCTTC	CASSLEGALNYGYTF
TRBJ1-1	.	.	TRBV19	TGTGCCAGTAGTATAGCGCCCCAAGGGCACACTGAAGCTTTCTTT	CASSIAPQGHTEAFF
TRBJ1-4	many	.	TRBV14	TGTGCCAGCAGCAGGGACAATAATGAAAAACTGTTTTTT	CASSRDNNEKLFF
TRBJ1-2	.	.	TRBV12-5	TGTGCTAGTGGTTTGAGGCAGGGCTCCCTCTATGGCTACACCTTC	CASGLRQGSLYGYTF
TRBJ2-7	once	.	TRBV9	TGTGCCAGCAGCTGGACAGTGCGGGACGAGCAGTACTTC	CASSWTVRDEQYF
TRBJ1-2	few	.	TRBV19	TGTGCCAGTAGTCCACAGGGAGGACTTGGCTACACCTTC	CASSPQGGLGYTF
TRBJ1-3	once	.	TRBV18	TGTGCCAGCACCTCCCCTGGAAACACCATATATTTT	CASTSPGNTIYF
TRBJ1-4	.	TRBD1	TRBV18	TGTGCCAGCTCACCACAGGGGGCAAGTGAAAAACTGTTTTTT	CASSPQGASEKLFF
TRBJ2-2	once	.	TRBV5-1	TGCGCCAGCAGCTTGGATCCCTCCGGGGAGCTGTTTTTT	CASSLDPSGELFF
TRBJ2-7	.	.	TRBV18	TGTGCCAGCTCACCAGCTTATGAATTACAAGCCTACGAGCAGTACTTC	CASSPAYELQAYEQYF
TRBJ2-5	.	TRBD2	TRBV5-8	TGTGCCAGCAGCCTTAGCGGGAAGGGGGGGACCCAGTACTTC	CASSLSGKGGTQYF
TRBJ2-1	.	TRBD1	TRBV5-4	TGTGCCAGCAGCCTGGGACAGTTTAGTGACTACAATGAGCAGTTCTTC	CASSLGQFSDYNEQFF
TRBJ1-5	.	.	TRBV7-9	TGTGCCAGCAGCCCCGGTGGGAATCAGCCCCAGCATTTT	CASSPGGNQPQHF
TRBJ1-5	.	TRBD1	TRBV29-1	TGCAGCGTTGGATTGGGACAGGGGTACAATCAGCCCCAGCATTTT	CSVGLGQGYNQPQHF
TRBJ2-3	few	TRBD2	TRBV7-9	TGTGCCACCGGGGGACTAAGGACAGATACGCAGTATTTT	CATGGLRTDTQYF
TRBJ2-5	.	TRBD2	TRBV6-1	TGTGCCACCACGCCGGGACTAGCGGAAGAGACCCAGTACTTC	CATTPGLAEETQYF
TRBJ2-7	.	.	TRBV4-2	TGTGCCAGCAGCCAAGCCGACCAGAGCTCCTACGAGCAGTACTTC	CASSQADQSSYEQYF